Below, 14 T cell receptor beta chains from the same sample are listed, as sequenced in a study of blood T cell repertoires in COVID-19. Profiling relied on immunoSEQ multiplex PCR, and the TCRdb table lists in-frame clones only, not all of them. The sample lists a few hundred thousand clones, 82% occurring once. Sequencing input: peripheral blood. These receptors all come from a woman aged 80 or older with COVID-19, enrolled during active disease.

A single count supports this clone. The chain links TRBV3-1 (or the pseudogene TRBV3-2) to TRBJ1-6; tentatively, D is TRBD1 (6 bases). From germline, CDR1 is LGHDT and CDR2 YNNKEL (reference sequence). Trimming cost V 5 bases and J 6 bases, with 14 bases left between them. The CDR3 totals 15 residues. The CDR3 region has the DNA TGTGCCAGCAGCAAAAAAGGGGGTTCTAATTCACCCCTCCACTTT. Translated: CASSKKGGSNSPLHF.

This clone was observed once. The gene calls are TRBV3-1 (or the pseudogene TRBV3-2) and TRBJ2-5, with a weak D call TRBD1 (5 bases). The CDR3 covers 14 residues. Per the germline V gene, CDR1 is LGHDT and CDR2 is YNNKEL (reference sequence). The V gene lost 6 bases and the J gene lost 5 bases, with 16 bases spanning the gap. Written as DNA, the CDR3 is TGTGCCAGCAGTCGACAGACTCTAATGGAGACCCAGTACTTC. Translated: CASSRQTLMETQYF.

The chain combines TRBV12-3 or TRBV12-4 with TRBJ2-7, with D hard to call. The CDR3 consists of 12 residues. V was pared by 2 bases and J by 2 bases, with 4 bases between. The CDR3, as DNA: TGTGCCAGCAGTTTACGTGCCTACGAGCAGTACTTC. Its translation: CASSLRAYEQYF.

This chain connects TRBV3-1 (or the pseudogene TRBV3-2) to TRBJ2-6; the D gene is possibly TRBD2 (5 bases). The CDR3 spans 18 residues. Between the trimmed V and J ends, which lost 4 bases and 0 bases, there was a span of 16 bases. From germline, CDR1 is LGHDT and CDR2 YNNKEL (reference sequence). CDR3 DNA sequence: TGTGCCAGCAGCCCCCACGCGGGCGCCTACTCTGGGGCCAACGTCCTGACTTTC. Amino acids: CASSPHAGAYSGANVLTF.

The gene calls are TRBV9 and TRBJ2-3; no firm D call. CDR1 and CDR2 from the germline V gene are SGDLS and YYNGEE. Trimming removed 4 bases from V and 2 bases from J, with 11 bases in between. The CDR3 loop spans 14 amino acids. CDR3 protein: CASSPRLATDTQYF. For the CDR3, the DNA is TGTGCCAGCAGCCCTCGGTTAGCCACAGATACGCAGTATTTT.

The chain combines TRBV21-1 with TRBJ1-2; the D call TRBD1 from the table was never checked on the DNA. TRBV21-1 has pseudogene status. CDR3 length: 16 amino acids. The CDR3 sequence: CASSLDPTGRNYGYTF. For the CDR3, the DNA is TGTGCCAGCAGCTTAGACCCGACAGGGCGTAACTATGGCTACACCTTC.

The rearrangement uses TRBV30 and TRBJ1-2; perhaps TRBD1 as D (5 bases). Trimming pared 3 bases from V and 2 bases from J, leaving 10 bases between. The V gene's germline CDR1 is GTSNPN and CDR2 SVGIG (reference sequence). This CDR3 region has 13 residues. The chain's CDR3 is CAWSTGLNYGYTF. CDR3 nucleotides: TGTGCCTGGAGCACAGGTCTGAACTATGGCTACACCTTC.

This chain joins TRBV6-5 and TRBJ2-3, with a weak D call TRBD2 (6 bases). With 2 bases removed from V and 3 bases from J, the gap between germline ends came to 12 bases. The germline CDR1 and CDR2 sequences are MNHEY and SVGAGI. CDR3 length: 15 amino acids. The DNA of the CDR3 is TGTGCCAGCAGTTACCCGACCGGGGGAACAGATACGCAGTATTTT. Encoded protein: CASSYPTGGTDTQYF.

J is TRBJ1-1 and V is TRBV6-5; D is unclear. This CDR3 spans 14 amino acids. CDR1 is MNHEY, CDR2 SVGAGI, per germline. V dropped 4 bases and J dropped 4 bases, with 13 bases sitting between them. The CDR3 spells CASSSMGRGTEAFF. The CDR3 nucleotides read TGTGCCAGCAGTTCCATGGGGAGAGGCACTGAAGCTTTCTTT.

The chain joins TRBV11-1 to TRBJ1-1; 9 nucleotides align to TRBD1. The germline V gene encodes CDR1 SGHAT and CDR2 FQDESV (reference sequence). The CDR3 runs 15 residues. J gave up 1 base and V 5 bases, and 5 bases lay outside the gene matches. This CDR3 is CASSENRGRNTEAFF. CDR3 DNA sequence: TGTGCCAGCAGCGAAAACAGGGGGCGGAACACTGAAGCTTTCTTT. Supplemented by reference TRBV11-1 and TRBJ1-1, the full variable domain reads EAEVAQSPRYKITEKSQAVAFWCDPISGHATLYWYRQILGQGPELLVQFQDESVVDDSQLPKDRFSAERLKGVDSTLKIQPAELGDSAMYLCASSENRGRNTEAFFGQGTRLTVV.

CDR3 DNA: TGCGCCAGCAGCCAAGGGCTAGCGGGAGGACGTGAGCAGTTCTTC. It translates to CASSQGLAGGREQFF. The rearrangement links TRBV4-1 to TRBJ2-1, with 11 bases fitting TRBD2. Germline V CDR1 and CDR2: MGHRA, YSYEKL. The CDR3 loop spans 15 amino acids. V lost 1 base to trimming and J lost 9 bases; unmatched junction nucleotides: 5.

The rearrangement uses TRBV19 and TRBJ1-2; no clear D gene. The length of the CDR3 is 13 residues. The germline V gene has CDR1 LNHDA and CDR2 SQIVND (reference sequence). Trimming removed 2 bases at V and 3 bases at J, with 7 bases between. The CDR3 DNA follows: TGTGCCAGTAGTATATCCGCGTACTATGGCTACACCTTC. Translation gives CASSISAYYGYTF.

The rearrangement links TRBV9 to TRBJ2-3; 12 bases map to TRBD2. The V segment lost 2 bases and the J segment 1 base; nucleotides outside the gene matches: 8. The CDR3 totals 18 residues. CDR1 is SGDLS and CDR2 is YYNGEE in the germline V gene. The CDR3 loop is CASSVSSGGALGTDTQYF. The CDR3 DNA follows: TGTGCCAGCAGCGTCTCTAGCGGGGGGGCCTTGGGCACAGATACGCAGTATTTT.

This clone was observed a few times. The rearrangement uses TRBV7-9 and TRBJ2-7; 7 nucleotides agree with TRBD1. Germline loops: CDR1 SEHNR, CDR2 FQNEAQ (reference sequence). After removal of 3 bases from V and 0 bases from J, the junction contained 8 bases not matched to a gene. There are 16 residues in the CDR3. CDR3 bases: TGTGCCAGCAGCTTCTATACAGGGGCAAGCTCCTACGAGCAGTACTTC. It yields the protein CASSFYTGASSYEQYF.